Listed here are 14 T cell receptor beta chains from one sample, sequenced in a study of blood T cell repertoires in COVID-19. Repertoires were generated with immunoSEQ multiplex PCR, while TCRdb's copy carries only in-frame clones and drops some. The sample gives about 120,000 clones, 78% of which show up once; under 3% is in the top ten. The sample was peripheral blood. These receptors came from a man between 65 and 79 years old with acute or convalescent COVID-19.

The rearrangement links TRBV16 to TRBJ1-1; 7 bases align to TRBD1. V gave up 3 bases and J gave up 8 bases; unmatched junction bases: 6. The V gene's germline CDR1 is KGHSY and CDR2 FQNENV. The CDR3 spans 13 residues. The CDR3 DNA sequence: TGTGCCAGCAGCCATCTTGACAGGGCGGAAGCTTTCTTT. Its translation is CASSHLDRAEAFF. The full variable domain, in which reference TRBV16 and TRBJ1-1 provide the parts outside the CDR3, is GEEVAQTPKHLVRGEGQKAKLYCAPIKGHSYVFWYQQVLKNEFKFLISFQNENVFDETGMPKERFSAKCLPNSPCSLEIQATKLEDSAVYFCASSHLDRAEAFFGQGTRLTVV.

The chain uses TRBV6-5 and TRBJ1-2; D uncertain. Trimming removed 4 bases from V and 5 bases from J, with 14 bases in between. Germline V lookup: CDR1 MNHEY, CDR2 SVGAGI. This CDR3 is built from 14 residues. The CDR3 here is CASSSQRGGYGYTF. The CDR3 bases are TGTGCCAGCAGTTCCCAACGGGGTGGATATGGCTACACCTTC.

V usage is TRBV16 and J usage is TRBJ2-5; a weak D match, TRBD1 (5 bases). This CDR3 contains 14 residues. The ends were cut back, 4 bases at V and 1 base at J, with 10 bases in the middle. CDR1 is KGHSY and CDR2 is FQNENV in the germline V gene. This chain's CDR3 is CASSPRGAQETQYF. CDR3 DNA sequence: TGTGCCAGCAGCCCCCGTGGGGCCCAAGAGACCCAGTACTTC.

This clone is a singleton in its sample. The CDR3 spells CASSSGTGNYGYTF. The CDR3 bases are TGTGCCAGCAGCTCGGGGACAGGGAACTATGGCTACACCTTC. The V call is TRBV5-5, the J call TRBJ1-2; 9 bases line up with TRBD1. Trimming removed 3 bases from V and 2 bases from J; junction bases left unmatched: 2. This CDR3 has 14 amino acids. In germline, CDR1 is SGHKS, CDR2 YYEKEE (reference sequence).

The chain couples TRBV5-4 to TRBJ1-2; 7 nucleotides align to TRBD1. Germline CDR1 SGHNT, CDR2 YYREEE (reference sequence). The CDR3 has 14 residues. J gave up 4 bases and V 3 bases, and 6 bases lay outside the gene matches. The CDR3 nucleotides read TGTGCCAGCAGCTCAGGACAGGAGGTCTATGGCTACACCTTC. Protein: CASSSGQEVYGYTF.

This clone came up once. The chain combines TRBV11-3 with TRBJ2-5; D perhaps matches TRBD2 (6 bases). This CDR3 is 13 amino acids long. Looked up from germline, CDR1 is SGHNT and CDR2 is YENEEA. Trimming cost V 7 bases and J 1 base, with 10 bases left between them. CDR3 residues: CASTRDFQETQYF. The CDR3 DNA reads TGTGCCAGCACCAGGGACTTCCAAGAGACCCAGTACTTC.

The chain carries TRBV4-2 and TRBJ2-7; a weak D match, TRBD2 (6 bases). V dropped 6 bases and J dropped 4 bases, with 22 bases sitting between them. The CDR3 spans 16 residues. Germline lookup yields CDR1 LGHNA and CDR2 YNFKEQ. This CDR3 reads CASSRGLSTMGYEQYF. DNA for the CDR3: TGTGCCAGCAGTAGGGGACTCTCGACCATGGGGTACGAGCAGTACTTC.

This clone has only a few counts. The V gene is TRBV4-1, the J gene TRBJ2-1, with 8 positions matching TRBD1. Germline CDR1 reads MGHRA; CDR2 reads YSYEKL. The CDR3 totals 19 residues. The V segment lost 2 bases and the J segment 5 bases; nucleotides outside the gene matches: 17. This chain's CDR3 is CASSQRSLRTGRGDNEQFF. Written as DNA, the CDR3 is TGCGCCAGCAGCCAAAGATCGCTTAGGACAGGGCGAGGGGACAATGAGCAGTTCTTC.

The chain employs TRBV7-2 and TRBJ1-5; the D is unclear. The CDR3 sequence is 13 residues long. The V gene lost 1 base and the J gene lost 7 bases, with 8 bases spanning the gap. Per the germline V gene, CDR1 is SGHTA and CDR2 is FQGNSA. The CDR3 DNA follows: TGTGCCAGCAGCTTAGAGGCGGGGCAGCCCCAGCATTTT. It specifies CASSLEAGQPQHF.

J is TRBJ2-1 and V is TRBV5-1, with 8 nucleotides matching TRBD2. This CDR3 is built from 14 residues. Germline CDR1 SGHRS, CDR2 YFSETQ. Trimming cost V 1 base and J 7 bases; bases outside gene matches: 4. This CDR3 reads CASSLTLAGNEQFF. Here the CDR3 DNA reads TGCGCCAGCAGCTTGACGCTAGCGGGTAATGAGCAGTTCTTC.

V usage is TRBV11-2 and J usage is TRBJ1-1; perhaps TRBD1 as D (5 bases). CDR1 is SGHAT, CDR2 FQNNGV, per germline. This CDR3 has 18 residues. Trimming removed 0 bases from V and 1 base from J, with 18 bases in between. DNA for the CDR3: TGTGCCAGCAGCTTAGATTTATGGAGGGGCGCGGAGAACACTGAAGCTTTCTTT. Translated, it gives CASSLDLWRGAENTEAFF.

This clone was seen a single time. This chain uses TRBV4-3 with TRBJ1-2; D unclear. This CDR3 is 15 amino acids long. Germline lookup yields CDR1 LGHNA and CDR2 YSLEER. V was pared by 0 bases and J by 4 bases, with 12 bases between. CDR3: CASSQDGQHLYGYTF. CDR3 bases: TGCGCCAGCAGCCAAGATGGGCAACACCTCTATGGCTACACCTTC.

This clone came up a few times. This chain joins TRBV5-1 and TRBJ1-1; D unresolved. Trimming removed 4 bases at V and 1 base at J, with 11 bases between. This CDR3 region has 14 residues. Per the germline V gene, CDR1 is SGHRS and CDR2 is YFSETQ. DNA of the CDR3: TGCGCCAGCAGCCCCGACACCTCGAACACTGAAGCTTTCTTT. Its protein is CASSPDTSNTEAFF.

There are a few counts of this clone. The chain recombines TRBV4-3 with TRBJ1-2, with a weak D call TRBD1 (6 bases). The V gene's germline CDR1 is LGHNA and CDR2 YSLEER. The CDR3 has 14 residues. V was cut by 0 bases and J by 8 bases, with 13 bases left in between. The CDR3 spells CASSQDLGAQGYTF. CDR3 nucleotide sequence: TGCGCCAGCAGCCAAGATCTGGGGGCGCAGGGCTACACCTTC.